A single sample gave rise to the 29 T cell receptor beta chains below, sequenced in a study of blood T cell repertoires in COVID-19. Assay used: immunoSEQ multiplex PCR; TCRdb lists only in-frame clones, some missing. This sample has 150,000 to 200,000 clones, with around 79% found just once. The specimen sequenced was PBMCs or T cells enriched from blood (not recorded which). All receptors derive from a man aged 50-60 years who had recovered from COVID-19.

Here the CDR3 reads CASSGVEANTIYF. The CDR3 bases are TGTGCCAGCAGTGGTGTAGAAGCTAACACCATATATTTT. The V and J genes are TRBV27 and TRBJ1-3, with D hard to call. In germline, CDR1 is MNHEY, CDR2 SMNVEV (reference sequence). The CDR3 consists of 13 residues. V lost 5 bases and J lost 7, with 12 bases in between.

This sequence joins TRBV11-3 and TRBJ1-1; 9 bases align to TRBD1. From germline, CDR1 is SGHNT and CDR2 YENEEA. With V trimmed by 5 bases and J by 1 base, 2 bases remained unmatched. The CDR3 is made up of 14 amino acids. CDR3 nucleotide sequence: TGTGCCAGCAGCCCGGGACAGGGGAACACTGAAGCTTTCTTT. The encoded protein is CASSPGQGNTEAFF.

The table lists this clone with a count of one. The chain combines TRBV28 with TRBJ2-4; 7 nucleotides align to TRBD1. V lost 8 bases, J lost 9 bases, and 16 bases stayed unmatched. This CDR3 has 15 residues. Looked up from germline, CDR1 is MDHEN and CDR2 is SYDVKM. The CDR3, as DNA: TGTGCCAGCCAGCAAATGGACAGGTCCCTGGGCATTCAGTACTTC. Its translation: CASQQMDRSLGIQYF.

The rearrangement links TRBV18 to TRBJ2-3, with no clear D. V lost 6 bases, J lost 2 bases, and 9 bases lay in between. The CDR3 consists of 13 residues. Germline lookup yields CDR1 KGHSH and CDR2 LQKENI. CDR3 in DNA: TGTGCCAGCTCCCCCCTTGTCACAGATACGCAGTATTTT. Its protein product is CASSPLVTDTQYF.

The sample holds a few counts of this clone. CDR3 sequence reads: CASRARGSDEKLFF. The DNA of the CDR3 is TGTGCCAGTCGTGCGAGGGGGAGTGATGAAAAACTGTTTTTT. The genes are TRBV19 and TRBJ1-4, with D maybe TRBD1 (6 bases). Germline V gene sequence: CDR1 LNHDA, CDR2 SQIVND (reference sequence). CDR3 length: 14 amino acids. Trimming pared 8 bases from V and 6 bases from J, leaving 16 bases between.

The J gene is TRBJ1-6, the V gene TRBV27; weak D call: TRBD1 (6 bases). Germline CDR1 MNHEY, CDR2 SMNVEV (reference sequence). The CDR3 is made up of 14 amino acids. V was cut by 6 bases and J by 7 bases, with 13 bases left in between. CDR3 sequence (DNA): TGTGCCAGCAGAATGGGCAGGGGAAATTCACCCCTCCACTTT. Its protein product is CASRMGRGNSPLHF.

This chain connects TRBV5-4 to TRBJ1-4; 7 positions agree with TRBD1. The CDR3 is 15 amino acids. In germline, CDR1 is SGHNT, CDR2 YYREEE (reference sequence). Trimming cost V 1 base and J 5 bases; bases outside gene matches: 5. The CDR3 nucleotides read TGTGCCAGCAGCTTGCGGGTGACAGGGAATGAAAAACTGTTTTTT. Its translation is CASSLRVTGNEKLFF.

This clone was seen a single time. The V gene is TRBV5-1, the J gene TRBJ1-2; 7 bases line up with TRBD1. This CDR3 is built from 13 residues. Germline V gene sequence: CDR1 SGHRS, CDR2 YFSETQ. The junction had 4 bases not matched to a gene; V was cut back by 4 bases and J by 4 bases. The CDR3 spells CASSPGQLYGYTF. The CDR3 nucleotides are TGCGCCAGCAGCCCGGGACAGCTCTATGGCTACACCTTC.

The CDR3 sequence: CATSDKRHVDEQYF. DNA of the CDR3: TGTGCCACCAGTGATAAAAGACACGTCGACGAGCAGTACTTC. V gene TRBV24-1 combines with J gene TRBJ2-7, with D unclear. This CDR3 contains 14 residues. The germline V gene has CDR1 KGHDR and CDR2 SFDVKD. The V end was cut by 3 bases, the J end by 5 bases, with 13 bases between.

This clone was observed a single time. This chain connects TRBV24-1 to TRBJ2-2; tentatively, D is TRBD1 (5 bases). This CDR3 is built from 16 residues. The V gene's germline CDR1 is KGHDR and CDR2 SFDVKD. V lost 0 bases and J lost 0, with 7 bases in between. CDR3 DNA sequence: TGTGCCACCAGTGATTTGGGACATGCGAACACCGGGGAGCTGTTTTTT. As protein: CATSDLGHANTGELFF.

This sequence joins TRBV28 and TRBJ1-4; a possible D gene is TRBD1 (6 bases). The germline V and J ends were trimmed by 3 bases and 8 bases, with 16 bases remaining between them. Germline assignment: CDR1 MDHEN and CDR2 SYDVKM. The CDR3 extends over 15 amino acids. The CDR3 DNA follows: TGTGCCAGCAGTTTTATTTCAGGGGCGGACGAAAAACTGTTTTTT. Its translation: CASSFISGADEKLFF.

The chain links TRBV2 to TRBJ1-2, with a weak D call TRBD1 (6 bases). The V end was cut by 5 bases, the J end by 2 bases, with 12 bases between. The germline CDR1 and CDR2 sequences are SNHLY and FYNNEI. The CDR3 spans 14 residues. The CDR3 nucleotides are TGTGCCAGCAGTCCGTTGACAGGCAACTATGGCTACACCTTC. Its protein product is CASSPLTGNYGYTF.

This sequence joins TRBV2 and TRBJ2-4, with a tentative D call TRBD2 (5 bases). Germline values: CDR1 SNHLY, CDR2 FYNNEI. CDR3 length: 14 residues. V was cut by 6 bases and J by 2 bases, with 11 bases left in between. CDR3 amino acids: CASRTPDSKNIQYF. CDR3 coding DNA: TGTGCCAGCAGGACCCCGGACTCCAAAAACATTCAGTACTTC.

V usage is TRBV12-3 or TRBV12-4 and J usage is TRBJ1-1; a weak D match, TRBD1 (6 bases). The V and J ends lost 6 bases and 0 bases respectively, with 8 bases between them. The length of the CDR3 is 13 residues. CDR3 residues: CASRRQVNTEAFF. The CDR3 DNA is TGTGCCAGCAGGCGACAGGTGAACACTGAAGCTTTCTTT.

The sample holds one count of this clone. The chain links TRBV20-1 to TRBJ2-7; the match to TRBD1 covers 8 bases. The CDR3 sequence is 11 residues long. V lost 6 bases, J lost 8 bases, and 6 bases stayed unmatched. Germline V gene lookup returns CDR1 DFQATT and CDR2 SNEGSKA (reference sequence). CDR3 protein: CSARTGHQQYF. For the CDR3, the DNA is TGCAGTGCGCGGACAGGGCATCAGCAGTACTTC.

The chain is built from TRBV28 and TRBJ2-1, with 9 bases identical to TRBD1. Trimming cost V 3 bases and J 4 bases; bases outside gene matches: 7. Germline CDR1 and CDR2: MDHEN and SYDVKM. The CDR3 sequence is 16 residues long. The CDR3 bases are TGTGCCAGCAGTTTTAGAAGGGACAGGGTATACAATGAGCAGTTCTTC. Translated, it gives CASSFRRDRVYNEQFF.

V and J are TRBV19 and TRBJ2-5; perhaps TRBD2 as D (6 bases). Germline-derived CDR1 and CDR2 are LNHDA and SQIVND (reference sequence). This CDR3 has 15 amino acids. The V end lost 6 bases, the J end lost 2 bases, and 16 bases lay between the germline ends. CDR3 sequence reads: CASRNEGAGQETQYF. In DNA form, the CDR3 reads TGTGCCAGTAGGAACGAGGGCGCGGGACAAGAGACCCAGTACTTC.

The V gene is TRBV4-2, the J gene TRBJ2-4, with 9 bases fitting TRBD1. The CDR3 extends over 18 amino acids. After removal of 3 bases from V and 4 bases from J, the junction contained 13 bases not matched to a gene. The germline gives CDR1 LGHNA, CDR2 YNFKEQ. The CDR3 nucleotides are TGTGCCAGCAGCCAGAGTACCAATACAGGGGGCACGAAAAACATTCAGTACTTC. This translates into CASSQSTNTGGTKNIQYF.

The CDR3 here is CASSPGTDTRETQYF. In DNA form, the CDR3 reads TGTGCCAGCAGCCCCGGGACAGACACCCGGGAGACCCAGTACTTC. The J gene is TRBJ2-5, the V gene TRBV11-3, with 7 bases that match TRBD1. This CDR3 has 15 residues. Trimming removed 5 bases from V and 5 bases from J; junction bases left unmatched: 11. Germline V lookup: CDR1 SGHNT, CDR2 YENEEA.

The table lists this clone with a count of one. The V call is TRBV5-5, the J call TRBJ2-7; 11 bases fit TRBD2. CDR3 length: 16 residues. V was clipped by 4 bases and J by 0 bases; unmatched bases: 6. Germline CDR1 and CDR2: SGHKS and YYEKEE (reference sequence). In nucleotides, the CDR3 is TGTGCCAGCAGCGACCTCACTAGCGGGGGCTCCTACGAGCAGTACTTC. It is translated as CASSDLTSGGSYEQYF. The variable domain in full, with the rest retrieved from reference TRBV5-5 and TRBJ2-7, is DAGVTQSPTHLIKTRGQQVTLRCSPISGHKSVSWYQQVLGQGPQFIFQYYEKEERGRGNFPDRFSARQFPNYSSELNVNALLLGDSALYLCASSDLTSGGSYEQYFGPGTRLTVT.

This clone was seen a few times. The V gene is TRBV19, the J gene TRBJ2-7, with D possibly TRBD2 on 5 matching bases. The CDR3 extends over 13 amino acids. Trimming removed 3 bases from V and 6 bases from J, with 12 bases in between. Germline CDR1 reads LNHDA; CDR2 reads SQIVND (reference sequence). As DNA, the CDR3 is TGTGCCAGTAGTATTGCCCTGGGGAGCGAGCAGTACTTC. It specifies CASSIALGSEQYF.

This clone was seen a few times. The genes are TRBV25-1 and TRBJ2-5; 8 bases agree with TRBD1. This CDR3 spans 13 amino acids. The germline gives CDR1 MGHDK, CDR2 SYGVNS. After removal of 8 bases from V and 3 bases from J, the junction contained 5 bases not matched to a gene. The CDR3 nucleotides are TGTGCCAGCGGACAGGGCGGGGAAGAGACCCAGTACTTC. Encoded protein: CASGQGGEETQYF.

V and J are TRBV3-1 (or the pseudogene TRBV3-2) and TRBJ1-5; D call uncertain. The germline CDR1 and CDR2 sequences are LGHDT and YNNKEL (reference sequence). V lost 0 bases, J lost 0 bases, and 6 bases lay in between. CDR3 length equals 15 residues. The DNA for the CDR3 is TGTGCCAGCAGCCAAGACCTCTATAGCAATCAGCCCCAGCATTTT. It specifies CASSQDLYSNQPQHF.

The chain is built from TRBV7-9 and TRBJ2-1, with 15 bases identical to TRBD2. Trimming removed 10 bases from V and 0 bases from J; junction bases left unmatched: 7. The CDR3 runs 17 residues. The germline V gene has CDR1 SEHNR and CDR2 FQNEAQ (reference sequence). The CDR3 here is CATPGLAGGNSYNEQFF. The CDR3 DNA is TGTGCCACACCGGGACTAGCGGGGGGCAACTCCTACAATGAGCAGTTCTTC.

Here the CDR3 DNA reads TGTGCCAGCAGCGACGGGAGCGGGAGGGGATACAATGAGCAGTTCTTC. This codes for CASSDGSGRGYNEQFF. The chain couples TRBV2 to TRBJ2-1, with 10 bases lining up with TRBD2. This CDR3 region has 16 residues. Germline V gene sequence: CDR1 SNHLY, CDR2 FYNNEI. V dropped 6 bases and J dropped 4; count of bases not matched to a gene: 9.

This chain connects TRBV9 to TRBJ1-3; D not resolved. Trimming took off 0 bases at V and 0 bases at J, with 13 bases between the two ends. From germline, CDR1 is SGDLS and CDR2 YYNGEE. The CDR3 length is 17 residues. CDR3 loop: CASSVGRTSLSGNTIYF. The CDR3 DNA reads as TGTGCCAGCAGCGTAGGTCGCACATCTCTCTCTGGAAACACCATATATTTT.

This clone has a handful of counts. The V and J genes are TRBV19 and TRBJ1-5, with D possibly matching TRBD1 (5 bases). Trimming stripped 5 bases from V and 0 bases from J, with 17 bases between. Germline-derived CDR1 and CDR2 are LNHDA and SQIVND (reference sequence). The CDR3 covers 17 residues. The chain's CDR3 is CASSFGGTKVSNQPQHF. DNA for the CDR3: TGTGCCAGTAGTTTCGGCGGGACCAAGGTTAGCAATCAGCCCCAGCATTTT.

The V gene is TRBV29-1, the J gene TRBJ2-2; 12 bases are shared with TRBD2. The CDR3 runs to 15 residues. The germline gives CDR1 SQVTM, CDR2 ANQGSEA. Unmatched junction bases numbered 5, after V lost 4 bases and J lost 5 bases. The CDR3 loop is CSVVRTSGATGELFF. CDR3 bases: TGCAGCGTTGTCCGGACTAGCGGGGCTACCGGGGAGCTGTTTTTT.

The rearrangement joins TRBV11-2 to TRBJ2-2, with D possibly TRBD1 on 6 matching bases. The CDR3 is made up of 16 amino acids. The germline V gene has CDR1 SGHAT and CDR2 FQNNGV. Trimming left V 5 bases short and J 5 bases short, with 18 bases between. The DNA of the CDR3 is TGTGCCAGCAGCCCCCCCCAGGGGTCTGTAACCGGGGAGCTGTTTTTT. Translating gives CASSPPQGSVTGELFF. The whole variable domain, filled in from reference TRBV11-2 and TRBJ2-2, reads EAGVAQSPRYKIIEKRQSVAFWCNPISGHATLYWYQQILGQGPKLLIQFQNNGVVDDSQLPKDRFSAERLKGVDSTLKIQPAKLEDSAVYLCASSPPQGSVTGELFFGEGSRLTVL.